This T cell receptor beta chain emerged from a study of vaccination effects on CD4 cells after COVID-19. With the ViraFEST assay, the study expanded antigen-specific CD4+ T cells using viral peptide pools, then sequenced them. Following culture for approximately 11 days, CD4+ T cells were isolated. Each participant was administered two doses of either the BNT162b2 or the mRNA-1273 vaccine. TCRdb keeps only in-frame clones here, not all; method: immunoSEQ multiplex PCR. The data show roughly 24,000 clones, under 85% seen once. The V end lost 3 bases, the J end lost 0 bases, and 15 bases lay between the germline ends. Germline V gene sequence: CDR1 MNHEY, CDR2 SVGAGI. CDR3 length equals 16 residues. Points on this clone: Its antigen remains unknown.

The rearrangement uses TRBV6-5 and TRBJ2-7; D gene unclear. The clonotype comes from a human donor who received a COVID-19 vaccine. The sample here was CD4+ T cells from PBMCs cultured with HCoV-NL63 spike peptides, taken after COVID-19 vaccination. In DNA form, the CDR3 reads TGTGCCAGCAGTTATACGTTCGCCCCTAGCTCCTACGAGCAGTACTTC. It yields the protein CASSYTFAPSSYEQYF.